The 15 T cell receptor beta chains below were found in one sample sequenced in a study of T cells in Graves' hyperthyroidism and ophthalmopathy. TCR beta CDR3 sequences were amplified from RNA transcripts. HTBI primers were the set used in a first-round RT-PCR of the TCR CDR3. TCRdb processed the multiplex PCR reads anew with MiXCR; each CDR3 protein has one entry. Here the sample spans under 400,000 distinct CDR3 sequences, 13% being singletons. Sequences were obtained from blood. Receptors were obtained from a woman between 18 and 29 years old with Graves' hyperthyroidism.

In its sample, this clonotype was seen many times. V and J are TRBV5-1 and TRBJ2-4; tentatively, D is TRBD2 (6 bases). V was shortened by 4 bases and J by 3 bases, with 11 bases between the two germline ends. This CDR3 comprises 14 residues. Looked up from germline, CDR1 is SGHRS and CDR2 is YFSETQ. The CDR3 DNA is TGCGCCAGCAGCCCGCGGGAATACAAAAACATTCAGTACTTC. This translates into CASSPREYKNIQYF.

The chain recombines TRBV5-1 with TRBJ2-1, with 8 bases matching TRBD2. CDR3 length: 16 amino acids. V was clipped by 4 bases and J by 7 bases; unmatched bases: 13. Germline V gives CDR1 SGHRS, CDR2 YFSETQ. CDR3 sequence: CASSTPGLGRWNEQFF. The CDR3 DNA sequence: TGCGCCAGCAGCACACCGGGACTAGGGAGGTGGAATGAGCAGTTCTTC.

This clonotype has at least ten counts. This chain links TRBV2 with TRBJ2-1; 7 bases match TRBD2. The J segment lost 6 bases and the V segment lost 6 bases, leaving 8 bases of the junction unmatched. This CDR3 has 14 residues. The V gene's germline CDR1 is SNHLY and CDR2 FYNNEI. Here the CDR3 DNA reads TGTGCCAGCAGCCGGGACTATGGGAGCAATGAGCAGTTCTTC. Translation: CASSRDYGSNEQFF.

This clonotype was counted at least ten times. V usage is TRBV20-1 and J usage is TRBJ2-5, with 9 bases that match TRBD2. The junction had 4 bases not matched to a gene; V was cut back by 0 bases and J by 5 bases. Germline V gene sequence: CDR1 DFQATT, CDR2 SNEGSKA (reference sequence). This CDR3 is built from 14 residues. Written as DNA, the CDR3 is TGCAGTGCTAGAGATCGGCTAGCGGGGGAGACCCAGTACTTC. Protein product: CSARDRLAGETQYF.

Regarding this clonotype: With a much larger clone just one base away, this may be a read error. A read error is likely, as this CDR3 ends without the conserved phenylalanine or tryptophan. V and J are TRBV5-6 and TRBJ2-7; D remains unclear. Trimming pared 3 bases from V and 0 bases from J, leaving 19 bases between. CDR1 is SGHDT, CDR2 YYEEEE, per germline. This CDR3 contains 17 residues. The CDR3: CASSSKQPSAHSYEQYL. The CDR3 DNA sequence: TGTGCCAGCAGCTCGAAACAGCCATCCGCCCACTCCTACGAGCAGTACCTC.

This chain links TRBV2 with TRBJ1-1, with D unresolved. Germline V gene sequence: CDR1 SNHLY, CDR2 FYNNEI. The CDR3 runs 14 residues. Trimming shortened V by 7 bases and J by 4 bases, and 16 bases separated the two germline ends. Here the CDR3 DNA reads TGTGCCAGCAAGGGCGACGGACTGATCACTGAAGCTTTCTTT. Protein product: CASKGDGLITEAFF.

At least ten counts were recorded for this clonotype. The chain couples TRBV13 to TRBJ2-7, with 7 bases that match TRBD1. The germline CDR1 and CDR2 sequences are PRHDT and FYEKMQ (reference sequence). The CDR3 spans 14 residues. Germline trimming cut 3 bases from V and 1 base from J; bases unmatched to any gene: 3. CDR3 in amino acids: CASSLGRGSYEQYF. The CDR3 region has the DNA TGTGCCAGCAGCTTGGGCAGGGGGTCCTACGAGCAGTACTTC.

The table lists this clonotype with a few counts. This may be a read error: a much more frequent sequence differs by one nucleotide. The V and J genes are TRBV7-2 and TRBJ1-5, with D tentatively TRBD1 (6 bases). The CDR3 sequence is 15 residues long. V lost 5 bases and J 3 bases, leaving 14 bases between the germline ends. CDR1 SGHTA and CDR2 FQGNSA come from the germline V gene. This CDR3 reads CASSGWTDNNQPQHF. The CDR3 DNA is TGTGCCAGCAGCGGGTGGACAGATAACAATCAGCCCCAGCATTTT.

This clonotype occurred many times. The chain combines TRBV3-1 with TRBJ1-4; the match to TRBD1 covers 7 bases. The ends lost 2 bases at V and 4 bases at J; junction bases unmatched: 4. Per the germline V gene, CDR1 is LGHDT and CDR2 is YNNKEL (reference sequence). The CDR3 spans 15 residues. This chain's CDR3 is CASSQWGQHNEKLFF. CDR3 DNA sequence: TGTGCCAGCAGCCAATGGGGACAGCATAATGAAAAACTGTTTTTT.

This clonotype has a count of ten or more. The chain couples TRBV2 to TRBJ1-5, with 7 bases that match TRBD1. J gave up 6 bases and V 6 bases, and 8 bases lay outside the gene matches. The CDR3 covers 14 residues. Looked up from germline, CDR1 is SNHLY and CDR2 is FYNNEI. The CDR3 protein is CASRDPRGVQPQHF. The CDR3 region has the DNA TGTGCCAGCAGGGATCCCAGGGGGGTTCAGCCCCAGCATTTT.

This clonotype was detected many times. CDR3 sequence (DNA): TGTGCCAGCAGTGAGTGGAGGGGGCCAGATACGCAGTATTTT. It is translated as CASSEWRGPDTQYF. The chain is built from TRBV2 and TRBJ2-3, with D possibly TRBD1 on 7 matching bases. Germline V gene data show CDR1 as SNHLY and CDR2 as FYNNEI. This CDR3 has 14 residues. V was shortened by 3 bases and J by 4 bases, with 11 bases between the two germline ends.

In its sample, this clonotype was seen a few times. J is TRBJ2-2 and V is TRBV19; D gene ambiguous. The V gene's germline CDR1 is LNHDA and CDR2 SQIVND (reference sequence). CDR3 length equals 17 residues. With 0 bases removed from V and 0 bases from J, the gap between germline ends came to 11 bases. The CDR3 DNA is TGTGCCAGTAGTATAGATTACCAGCGAGCGAACACCGGGGAGCTGTTTTTT. The encoded protein is CASSIDYQRANTGELFF.

The chain employs TRBV20-1 and TRBJ2-2; 7 positions match TRBD2. CDR1 and CDR2 from the germline V gene are DFQATT and SNEGSKA (reference sequence). The CDR3 runs 20 residues. With V trimmed by 4 bases and J by 0 bases, 20 bases remained unmatched. As DNA, the CDR3 is TGCAGTGCTACCGACCTCAAGTTGGCGGGAGCGAGATCGAACACCGGGGAGCTGTTTTTT. Translated: CSATDLKLAGARSNTGELFF.

This clonotype has only a few counts. The chain is built from TRBV4-1 and TRBJ2-6; no clear D gene. V lost 4 bases, J lost 0 bases, and 16 bases lay in between. The CDR3 extends over 18 amino acids. Germline V lookup: CDR1 MGHRA, CDR2 YSYEKL. The CDR3 reads CASSRATKVSSGANVLTF. CDR3 DNA sequence: TGCGCCAGCAGCCGCGCGACGAAAGTTTCCTCTGGGGCCAACGTCCTGACTTTC.

The chain recombines TRBV20-1 with TRBJ1-1, with 7 bases matching TRBD1. Looked up from germline, CDR1 is DFQATT and CDR2 is SNEGSKA (reference sequence). V was pared by 0 bases and J by 7 bases, with 8 bases of the junction left unmatched. CDR3 length: 14 residues. Here the CDR3 DNA reads TGCAGTGCTAGAGACGGGACAGCAAAGGATGAAGCTTTCTTT. As protein: CSARDGTAKDEAFF.